Following are 21 T cell receptor beta chains from one sample sequenced in a study of cytotoxic CD8 clonotypes in ibrutinib-treated CLL (dated by TCRdb to about 2021). Libraries were made using the immunoSEQ multiplex PCR assay. TCRdb stores this immuneACCESS table with in-frame sequences only. Part of the clones is absent; in the studies checked, under half of the shortfall reflects unresolved V genes, and no reason is known for the rest. The sample yields around 52,000 clones; roughly 50% were counted once. The top ten clonotypes cover over 20% of the sample. The intended sense of this specimen's time point label: approximately 25 months on ibrutinib. The source material was PBMCs, sampled after 24 months of ibrutinib treatment. These TCRs come from a human donor with chronic lymphocytic leukemia.

This clone was seen repeatedly, ten times or more. The J gene is TRBJ1-1, the V gene TRBV7-9, with D perhaps TRBD1 (5 bases). This CDR3 spans 13 amino acids. The ends were cut back, 5 bases at V and 4 bases at J, with 11 bases in the middle. Germline V gives CDR1 SEHNR, CDR2 FQNEAQ (reference sequence). The CDR3 coding sequence is TGTGCCAGCAGCCTTACTGGGACCACTGAAGCTTTCTTT. Encoded protein: CASSLTGTTEAFF. The whole variable domain, remainder taken from reference TRBV7-9 and TRBJ1-1, is DTGVSQNPRHKITKRGQNVTFRCDPISEHNRLYWYRQTLGQGPEFLTYFQNEAQLEKSRLLSDRFSAERPKGSFSTLEIQRTEQGDSAMYLCASSLTGTTEAFFGQGTRLTVV.

The chain has TRBV7-9 and TRBJ2-3; 8 bases are a match to TRBD1. Trimming at V came to 6 bases and at J to 2 bases, leaving 13 bases not matched to a gene. Germline V gene sequence: CDR1 SEHNR, CDR2 FQNEAQ (reference sequence). CDR3 length: 17 amino acids. The CDR3 here is CASRRTGSRITTDTQYF. The CDR3 nucleotides read TGTGCCAGCAGGCGGACAGGGTCCCGTATCACCACAGATACGCAGTATTTT.

Many counts were recorded for this clone. This rearrangement joins TRBV7-9 to TRBJ2-1, with 9 bases identical to TRBD1. CDR1 and CDR2 (germline): SEHNR, FQNEAQ (reference sequence). After removal of 3 bases from V and 6 bases from J, the junction contained 3 bases not matched to a gene. The CDR3 covers 14 residues. CDR3 nucleotides: TGTGCCAGCAGCTTTGAGACAGGGGGCAATGAGCAGTTCTTC. The encoded protein is CASSFETGGNEQFF.

This clone has more than one count but fewer than ten. V usage is TRBV7-2 and J usage is TRBJ2-2; TRBD2 aligns across 7 bases. Per germline, CDR1 SGHTA and CDR2 FQGNSA. Trimming at V came to 4 bases and at J to 1 base, leaving 12 bases not matched to a gene. This CDR3 has 18 amino acids. CDR3 protein: CASSYFPPGGGNTGELFF. CDR3 nucleotide sequence: TGTGCCAGCAGCTATTTTCCCCCTGGCGGGGGGAACACCGGGGAGCTGTTTTTT.

The chain is built from TRBV19 and TRBJ1-1; the D gene is possibly TRBD1 (6 bases). In germline, CDR1 is LNHDA, CDR2 SQIVND (reference sequence). CDR3 length: 14 residues. Trimming removed 3 bases from V and 4 bases from J, with 12 bases in between. The CDR3 DNA follows: TGTGCCAGTAGTATCGGGGGAGGGGGCACTGAAGCTTTCTTT. Its translation: CASSIGGGGTEAFF.

CDR3 residues: CASSLGRIYGYTF. For the CDR3, the DNA is TGTGCCAGCAGCCTCGGACGGATTTATGGCTACACCTTC. The chain recombines TRBV7-6 with TRBJ1-2; no definite D call. This CDR3 has 13 residues. Trimming removed 5 bases from V and 5 bases from J, with 12 bases in between. CDR1 and CDR2 (germline): SGHVS, FNYEAQ. Using reference TRBV7-6 and TRBJ1-2 for the parts outside the CDR3, the full variable domain is GAGVSQSPRYKVTKRGQDVALRCDPISGHVSLYWYRQALGQGPEFLTYFNYEAQQDKSGLPNDRFSAERPEGSISTLTIQRTEQRDSAMYRCASSLGRIYGYTFGSGTRLTVV.

J is TRBJ2-2 and V is TRBV27; the D is unclear. This CDR3 has 15 residues. Trimming removed 2 bases from V and 6 bases from J, with 13 bases in between. Germline-derived CDR1 and CDR2 are MNHEY and SMNVEV (reference sequence). CDR3 in DNA: TGTGCCAGCAGTTTACGTGGGATGTTCGCCGGGGAGCTGTTTTTT. Protein sequence: CASSLRGMFAGELFF.

This clone was detected a few times. V is TRBV29-1 and J is TRBJ2-7; TRBD2 might be the D (5 bases). The CDR3 is 12 amino acids. Trimming pared 3 bases from V and 3 bases from J, leaving 9 bases between. Germline V CDR1 and CDR2: SQVTM, ANQGSEA. CDR3 nucleotides: TGCAGCGTTGAGTCCGCGGGCTACGAGCAGTACTTC. The encoded protein is CSVESAGYEQYF.

This chain joins TRBV2 and TRBJ1-5; no firm D call. The germline gives CDR1 SNHLY, CDR2 FYNNEI. The CDR3 sequence is 14 residues long. The V and J ends lost 8 bases and 7 bases respectively, with 18 bases between them. This chain's CDR3 is CASALGKGLQPQHF. DNA of the CDR3: TGTGCCAGCGCTCTAGGGAAGGGCTTGCAGCCCCAGCATTTT.

The chain uses TRBV4-2 and TRBJ2-1; possible D gene TRBD2, 6 bases. V was shortened by 2 bases and J by 8 bases, with 10 bases between the two germline ends. CDR1 LGHNA and CDR2 YNFKEQ come from the germline V gene. This CDR3 is 13 amino acids long. CDR3 coding DNA: TGTGCCAGCAGCCAACCGGGAGTTCATGAGCAGTTCTTC. Encoded protein: CASSQPGVHEQFF.

The CDR3: CASSFRQTYGYTF. DNA for the CDR3: TGTGCCAGCAGTTTCCGACAGACCTATGGCTACACCTTC. This chain uses TRBV6-1 with TRBJ1-2; a possible D gene is TRBD1 (5 bases). In germline, CDR1 is MNHNS, CDR2 SASEGT. With 5 bases removed from V and 4 bases from J, the gap between germline ends came to 11 bases. CDR3 length: 13 residues.

The rearrangement links TRBV4-1 to TRBJ2-1, with D perhaps being TRBD1 or TRBD2 (6 bases each). CDR1 is MGHRA and CDR2 is YSYEKL in the germline V gene. The germline V and J ends were trimmed by 1 base and 6 bases, with 16 bases remaining between them. The CDR3 loop spans 16 amino acids. The CDR3 region is CASSQVPRGPINEQFF. CDR3 in DNA: TGCGCCAGCAGCCAAGTCCCCCGGGGGCCGATCAATGAGCAGTTCTTC.

The count of this clone is one. The rearrangement joins TRBV10-2 to TRBJ1-6; TRBD1 agrees at 7 bases. Trimming removed 7 bases from V and 7 bases from J; junction bases left unmatched: 10. CDR3 length equals 15 residues. The germline V gene encodes CDR1 WSHSY and CDR2 SAAADI. For the CDR3, the DNA is TGCGCCAGCATGCGAACCGGGACAGAAAATTCACCCCTCCACTTT. This gives the protein CASMRTGTENSPLHF.

This chain links TRBV19 with TRBJ2-4; 9 nucleotides line up with TRBD1. CDR3 size: 14 residues. With 3 bases clipped from V and 6 bases from J, the junction kept 3 bases outside the gene matches. The germline CDR1 and CDR2 sequences are LNHDA and SQIVND (reference sequence). As DNA, the CDR3 is TGTGCCAGTAGTATGGGACAGGGACTAAACATTCAGTACTTC. Protein: CASSMGQGLNIQYF.

The rearrangement links TRBV12-5 to TRBJ1-2, with D hard to call. The CDR3 has 16 residues. Germline lookup yields CDR1 LGHNT and CDR2 FRNRAP. The V and J ends lost 4 bases and 8 bases respectively, with 23 bases between them. Here the CDR3 DNA reads TGTGCTAGTGGTTCTGTAAAAGTGTGGGGAATCGACGGCTACACCTTC. This translates into CASGSVKVWGIDGYTF.

This clone was detected only a few times. The chain is built from TRBV19 and TRBJ1-6, with D possibly TRBD1 on 5 matching bases. The CDR3 totals 13 residues. Germline V gene lookup returns CDR1 LNHDA and CDR2 SQIVND (reference sequence). The V end lost 8 bases, the J end lost 7 bases, and 12 bases lay between the germline ends. The DNA of the CDR3 is TGTGCCAGTGAAGAGACAGAGAATTCACCCCTCCACTTT. This translates into CASEETENSPLHF.

This clone was recorded only once. The CDR3 nucleotides are TGTGCCAGCAGTTTTGAAGGTGTAGCAAATAGCAATCAGCCCCAGCATTTT. Translation gives CASSFEGVANSNQPQHF. The V gene is TRBV28, the J gene TRBJ1-5; D not resolved. Per the germline V gene, CDR1 is MDHEN and CDR2 is SYDVKM. The V end lost 3 bases, the J end lost 0 bases, and 15 bases lay between the germline ends. The CDR3 consists of 17 residues.

This clone was seen ten or more times. V usage is TRBV7-9 and J usage is TRBJ1-1, with D unclear. CDR3 size: 12 residues. Germline V CDR1 and CDR2: SEHNR, FQNEAQ (reference sequence). Trimming cost V 2 bases and J 8 bases, with 9 bases left between them. The chain's CDR3 is CASSLPGTEAFF. DNA of the CDR3: TGTGCCAGCAGCTTACCGGGCACGGAAGCTTTCTTT.

The rearrangement joins TRBV7-1 to TRBJ1-5, with 7 bases lining up with TRBD1. TRBV7-1 is labeled an ORF, and its function is uncertain. The CDR3 has 15 residues. The junction had 5 bases not matched to a gene; V was cut back by 5 bases and J by 1 base. CDR3 sequence: CASSTTGNSNQPQHF. The CDR3 DNA is TGTGCCAGCAGCACGACAGGGAACAGCAATCAGCCCCAGCATTTT.

The V gene is TRBV6-6, the J gene TRBJ2-2; the match to TRBD1 covers 11 bases. CDR1 is MNHNY and CDR2 is SVGAGI in the germline V gene (reference sequence). The CDR3 consists of 16 residues. The ends lost 8 bases at V and 5 bases at J; junction bases unmatched: 10. The CDR3 region is CASRDQDRGQTGELFF. The CDR3 DNA follows: TGTGCCAGCCGAGACCAGGACAGGGGGCAAACCGGGGAGCTGTTTTTT.

The V and J genes are TRBV7-2 and TRBJ2-7; possible D gene TRBD1, 6 bases. This CDR3 region has 14 residues. The ends were cut back, 6 bases at V and 4 bases at J, with 16 bases in the middle. The germline gives CDR1 SGHTA, CDR2 FQGNSA. The CDR3 reads CASRRTGLAYEQYF. CDR3 sequence (DNA): TGTGCCAGCAGAAGAACAGGGCTTGCGTACGAGCAGTACTTC.